This entry lists 25 T cell receptor beta chains sequenced from one sample in a study of response to subunit inactivated influenza vaccine. A single record per CDR3 protein comes from TCRdb applying MiXCR to the RT-PCR reads. The top ten clones hold around 13% of a sample with around 470,000 distinct CDR3 sequences, less than 7.5% of them seen once. Sequenced here: PBMCs from blood, sampled less than 30 months after vaccination. These receptors were collected from a man aged 45 to 75 who received an inactivated influenza vaccine.

The table lists this clonotype with many counts. As DNA, the CDR3 is TGCGCCAGCAGCCAAGCCCAGGGGGTGAGCACCGGGGAGCTGTTTTTT. Amino acid sequence: CASSQAQGVSTGELFF. The chain joins TRBV4-3 to TRBJ2-2, with 7 bases fitting TRBD1. V lost 1 base and J lost 4; bases outside the gene matches: 6. The CDR3 has 16 residues. From germline, CDR1 is LGHNA and CDR2 YSLEER.

This clonotype was observed a handful of times. The chain employs TRBV7-2 and TRBJ1-5; D may be TRBD1 (5 bases). Trimming pared 5 bases from V and 0 bases from J, leaving 17 bases between. This CDR3 region has 17 residues. Germline lookup yields CDR1 SGHTA and CDR2 FQGNSA. The CDR3 spells CASSAVGGRYSNQPQHF. CDR3 DNA sequence: TGTGCCAGCAGCGCCGTTGGGGGTCGGTATAGCAATCAGCCCCAGCATTTT.

This clonotype was recorded a few times. This chain joins TRBV15 and TRBJ2-5, with 7 bases identical to TRBD1. The length of the CDR3 is 15 residues. The V gene's germline CDR1 is LNHNV and CDR2 YYDKDF (reference sequence). With 3 bases clipped from V and 4 bases from J, the junction kept 8 bases outside the gene matches. CDR3 in DNA: TGTGCCACCAGCAGGGCCGGGACAGCTCTAGAGACCCAGTACTTC. Its protein product is CATSRAGTALETQYF.

This clonotype came up a few times. This chain connects TRBV5-1 to TRBJ1-2, with a tentative D call TRBD1 (6 bases). V dropped 5 bases and J dropped 6 bases, with 14 bases sitting between them. This CDR3 comprises 13 residues. Germline values: CDR1 SGHRS, CDR2 YFSETQ. The CDR3 loop reads CASRADSRNGYTF. As DNA, the CDR3 is TGCGCCAGCAGAGCGGACAGTAGGAATGGCTACACCTTC.

At least ten counts were recorded for this clonotype. This chain joins TRBV29-1 and TRBJ2-1; no reliable D call. V lost 6 bases and J lost 6, with 6 bases in between. The CDR3 is made up of 10 amino acids. Looked up from germline, CDR1 is SQVTM and CDR2 is ANQGSEA. CDR3 sequence reads: CSVYTNEQFF. As DNA, the CDR3 is TGCAGCGTGTACACCAATGAGCAGTTCTTC.

CDR3 sequence (DNA): TGCGCCAGCAGCTTGGATGGGGTTGCGTCCGACGAGCAGTACTTC. Translated: CASSLDGVASDEQYF. The V gene is TRBV5-1, the J gene TRBJ2-7, with D hard to call. Germline lookup yields CDR1 SGHRS and CDR2 YFSETQ. The CDR3 is 15 amino acids. V lost 0 bases, J lost 5 bases, and 15 bases lay in between. Filled out from reference TRBV5-1 and TRBJ2-7, the complete variable domain reads KAGVTQTPRYLIKTRGQQVTLSCSPISGHRSVSWYQQTPGQGLQFLFEYFSETQRNKGNFPGRFSGRQFSNSRSEMNVSTLELGDSALYLCASSLDGVASDEQYFGPGTRLTVT.

This clonotype showed up many times. This chain uses TRBV2 with TRBJ2-7; D might be TRBD2 (5 bases). The CDR3 runs 14 residues. CDR1 SNHLY and CDR2 FYNNEI come from the germline V gene. The V end lost 10 bases, the J end lost 0 bases, and 16 bases lay between the germline ends. DNA of the CDR3: TGTGCCATCCAGCAGTGGGAGAGCTCCTACGAGCAGTACTTC. This encodes CAIQQWESSYEQYF.

CDR3 in amino acids: CASSYSSVGSIAKNIQYF. CDR3 nucleotides: TGTGCCAGCAGTTATAGTTCCGTCGGATCGATAGCCAAAAACATTCAGTACTTC. The chain carries TRBV6-2 or TRBV6-3 and TRBJ2-4; D is uncertain. Trimming cost V 3 bases and J 0 bases, with 18 bases left between them. The CDR3 extends over 18 amino acids. Germline V gene sequence: CDR1 MNHEY, CDR2 SVGEGT.

This clonotype was detected a few times. The gene calls are TRBV5-1 and TRBJ2-1; 8 bases map to TRBD1. The trim removed 0 bases at V and 7 bases at J, leaving 3 bases unmatched. Germline V gives CDR1 SGHRS, CDR2 YFSETQ. The CDR3 is 14 residues long. The CDR3 DNA reads TGCGCCAGCAGCTTGGGGACAGGGTTAAATGAGCAGTTCTTC. It encodes CASSLGTGLNEQFF.

Concerning this clonotype itself: Relative to the germline gene, one junction end is altered; a read error may explain this. The CDR3 loop reads CCAQPGTGGFDSPLHF. CDR3 DNA sequence: TGCTGTGCCCAGCCCGGGACAGGGGGCTTTGATTCACCCCTCCACTTT. V usage is TRBV20-1 and J usage is TRBJ1-6; 12 bases line up with TRBD1. Germline CDR1 and CDR2: DFQATT and SNEGSKA (reference sequence). The CDR3 spans 16 residues.

This clonotype showed up many times. The gene calls are TRBV4-3 and TRBJ2-5; D might be TRBD1 (6 bases). The CDR3 covers 14 residues. Germline CDR1 and CDR2: LGHNA and YSLEER. V lost 0 bases and J 5 bases, leaving 10 bases between the germline ends. DNA of the CDR3: TGCGCCAGCAGCCAAGAAAACAGGGTTGAGACCCAGTACTTC. This translates into CASSQENRVETQYF.

This clonotype occurred many times. V usage is TRBV18 and J usage is TRBJ2-1; TRBD2 matches at 9 bases. The CDR3 consists of 15 residues. CDR1 and CDR2 (germline): KGHSH, LQKENI. Trimming removed 3 bases from V and 7 bases from J; junction bases left unmatched: 7. The CDR3 spells CASSPFAGGLNEQFF. In DNA form, the CDR3 reads TGTGCCAGCTCACCCTTTGCGGGGGGGCTTAATGAGCAGTTCTTC. Full variable domain (outside the CDR3, taken from reference TRBV18 and TRBJ2-1): NAGVMQNPRHLVRRRGQEARLRCSPMKGHSHVYWYRQLPEEGLKFMVYLQKENIIDESGMPKERFSAEFPKEGPSILRIQQVVRGDSAAYFCASSPFAGGLNEQFFGPGTRLTVL.

This sequence joins TRBV20-1 and TRBJ2-1; no firm D call. Germline CDR1 and CDR2: DFQATT and SNEGSKA (reference sequence). Trimming removed 6 bases from V and 0 bases from J, with 12 bases in between. The CDR3 extends over 14 amino acids. In DNA form, the CDR3 reads TGCAGTGCCCAGGACCAGAGCTCCTACAATGAGCAGTTCTTC. This encodes CSAQDQSSYNEQFF.

The chain links TRBV7-9 to TRBJ2-2; 10 bases map to TRBD2. This CDR3 has 16 residues. J was trimmed by 2 bases and V by 5 bases; bases with no gene match: 5. From germline, CDR1 is SEHNR and CDR2 FQNEAQ (reference sequence). The CDR3 sequence: CASSPWTSGNTGELFF. CDR3 DNA: TGTGCCAGCAGCCCGTGGACTAGCGGAAACACCGGGGAGCTGTTTTTT.

The chain's CDR3 is CASSLTAGQFF. CDR3 nucleotide sequence: TGTGCCAGCAGTTTAACTGCAGGGCAGTTCTTC. The rearrangement uses TRBV12-3 or TRBV12-4 and TRBJ2-1; D gene unclear. The ends were cut back, 2 bases at V and 12 bases at J, with 8 bases in the middle. The CDR3 is 11 amino acids.

This clonotype was seen a handful of times. This chain uses TRBV15 with TRBJ2-1; D not certain. CDR3 length: 14 residues. The V gene's germline CDR1 is LNHNV and CDR2 YYDKDF (reference sequence). Between the trimmed V and J ends, which lost 4 bases and 7 bases, there was a span of 14 bases. CDR3 in amino acids: CATSIDGSWNEQFF. The CDR3 nucleotides read TGTGCCACCAGCATAGACGGGTCATGGAATGAGCAGTTCTTC.

V and J are TRBV6-1 and TRBJ1-2, with 9 bases fitting TRBD1. J gave up 7 bases and V 4 bases, and 4 bases lay outside the gene matches. This CDR3 spans 13 amino acids. CDR1 and CDR2 (germline): MNHNS, SASEGT. The CDR3, as DNA: TGTGCCAGCAGTGCGCGGGACAGGGCTGGCTACACCTTC. Its protein is CASSARDRAGYTF.

In this sample, this clonotype turned up many times. The chain employs TRBV20-1 and TRBJ2-2; 12 bases line up with TRBD2. Trimming removed 5 bases from V and 8 bases from J; junction bases left unmatched: 3. Germline V CDR1 and CDR2: DFQATT, SNEGSKA (reference sequence). The CDR3 covers 13 residues. CDR3 sequence (DNA): TGCAGTGCTGGTGGACTAGCGGGGGGGGAGCTGTTTTTT. Translation: CSAGGLAGGELFF.

This clonotype was counted only a few times. The rearrangement links TRBV24-1 to TRBJ2-2, with D hard to call. The V end lost 2 bases, the J end lost 5 bases, and 11 bases lay between the germline ends. The germline CDR1 and CDR2 sequences are KGHDR and SFDVKD. The CDR3 spans 15 residues. The CDR3 bases are TGTGCCACCAGTGATTCTAAGGTCTGGACCGGGGAGCTGTTTTTT. This codes for CATSDSKVWTGELFF.

This clonotype was recorded many times. This chain joins TRBV7-9 and TRBJ1-4, with 7 bases that match TRBD1. Looked up from germline, CDR1 is SEHNR and CDR2 is FQNEAQ (reference sequence). V shed 5 bases, J shed 14 bases, and the junction held 11 bases outside the gene matches. CDR3 length equals 13 residues. This chain's CDR3 is CASSGPSGQVLFF. In DNA, the CDR3 is TGTGCCAGCAGCGGGCCCTCCGGACAGGTCCTGTTTTTT.

This clonotype was counted many times. The CDR3 nucleotides are TGTGCCAGCAGTCCCGGGACAGCGGCCTATGGCTACACCTTC. Translation gives CASSPGTAAYGYTF. This rearrangement joins TRBV12-3 or TRBV12-4 to TRBJ1-2; 7 bases agree with TRBD1. V was pared by 5 bases and J by 4 bases, with 7 bases of the junction left unmatched. CDR3 length equals 14 residues.

The rearrangement links TRBV12-3 or TRBV12-4 to TRBJ2-2; 12 nucleotides line up with TRBD2. After removal of 6 bases from V and 4 bases from J, the junction contained 3 bases not matched to a gene. The CDR3 extends over 15 amino acids. In nucleotides, the CDR3 is TGTGCCAGCAGGCTACTAGCGGGGGGCACCGGGGAGCTGTTTTTT. Its protein is CASRLLAGGTGELFF.

This clonotype has more than one count but fewer than ten. This rearrangement joins TRBV6-5 to TRBJ2-5; D is perhaps TRBD2 (5 bases). The germline CDR1 and CDR2 sequences are MNHEY and SVGAGI. CDR3 length: 14 residues. The ends were cut back, 0 bases at V and 5 bases at J, with 10 bases in the middle. Written as DNA, the CDR3 is TGTGCCAGCAGTTACTCAAGTCAGCGGGAGACCCAGTACTTC. Residues: CASSYSSQRETQYF.

This clonotype was seen only a few times. The chain has TRBV20-1 and TRBJ2-1; 14 bases align to TRBD2. This CDR3 is built from 15 residues. Germline CDR1 reads DFQATT; CDR2 reads SNEGSKA (reference sequence). The CDR3 is CGGTSGSVSYNEQFF. In DNA form, the CDR3 reads TGCGGAGGGACTAGCGGGAGTGTGTCCTACAATGAGCAGTTCTTC.

The CDR3 DNA reads TGTGCCAGCAGCTTATTCGAGGGGGGCATGAACACTGAAGCTTTCTTT. Its translation: CASSLFEGGMNTEAFF. The rearrangement joins TRBV11-1 to TRBJ1-1, with a weak D call TRBD1 (6 bases). CDR1 is SGHAT, CDR2 FQDESV, per germline (reference sequence). CDR3 size: 16 residues. The V end was cut by 2 bases, the J end by 0 bases, with 13 bases between.